The clone carrying this T cell receptor beta chain was observed a few times. Its antigen is undetermined. The entry originates in a study of blood T cells in healthy people across ages. Study-level findings and limits: PBMCs went unsorted, and a conclusive naive versus antigen-experienced comparison was therefore prevented.

CDR3 length: 14 amino acids. Germline V gene lookup returns CDR1 SGHDN and CDR2 FVKESK. V lost 1 base, J lost 2 bases, and 8 bases lay in between. Aged roughly 6 to 90, donors were systemically healthy Caucasians from Russia. Researchers isolated at least 6 million PBMCs per sample. A J-beta primer mix and a sample-barcoded 5' primer were used in a second PCR of roughly 6 to 11 cycles. Per-sample output comprised a minimum of 2.5 million paired-end reads containing CDR3. One entry per CDR3 protein, called by TCRdb with MiXCR from the 5' RACE reads. The sample lists roughly 1,700,000 distinct CDR3 sequences; 28% were seen once.

This clonotype was obtained from a woman aged 30 to 39 in good health. Specimen: blood. The V gene is TRBV14, the J gene TRBJ2-5; D uncertain. CDR3: CASSQVRRQETQYF. Here the CDR3 DNA reads TGTGCCAGCAGCCAAGTACGGCGTCAAGAGACCCAGTACTTC. Full variable domain (missing parts from reference TRBV14 and TRBJ2-5): EAGVTQFPSHSVIEKGQTVTLRCDPISGHDNLYWYRRVMGKEIKFLLHFVKESKQDESGMPNNRFLAERTGGTYSTLKVQPAELEDSGVYFCASSQVRRQETQYFGPGTRLLVL.